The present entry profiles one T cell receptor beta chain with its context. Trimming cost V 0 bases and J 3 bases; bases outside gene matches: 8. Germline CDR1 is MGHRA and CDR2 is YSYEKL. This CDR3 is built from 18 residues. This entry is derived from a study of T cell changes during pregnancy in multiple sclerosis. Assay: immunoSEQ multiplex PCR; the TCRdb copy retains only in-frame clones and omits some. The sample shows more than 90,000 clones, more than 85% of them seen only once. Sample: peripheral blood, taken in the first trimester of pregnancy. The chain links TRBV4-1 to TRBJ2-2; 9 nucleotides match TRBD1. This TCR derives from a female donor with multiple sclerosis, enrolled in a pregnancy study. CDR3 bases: TGCGCCAGCAGCCAAGATGACCAGGGACAGGGATACACCGGGGAGCTGTTTTTT. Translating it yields CASSQDDQGQGYTGELFF.